Presented here are 18 T cell receptor beta chains from one specimen sequenced in a study of T cell repertoires in cytomegalovirus infection. One entry per CDR3 protein results from TCRdb running MiXCR on the reads. The sample gives more than 400,000 distinct CDR3 sequences, more than 20% of which show up once; roughly 13% is in the top ten. Sequencing input: PBMCs. The receptors derive from a human donor in good health (CMV status not recorded). Some clones in this sample may be carry-over from other donors' samples.

This clonotype came up many times. J is TRBJ1-1 and V is TRBV7-2, with D possibly matching TRBD1 (5 bases). The CDR3 runs 14 residues. Trimming took 2 bases from V and 7 from J, leaving 14 bases between them. Germline V gives CDR1 SGHTA, CDR2 FQGNSA. CDR3 amino acids: CASSLRTRKNEAFF. CDR3 nucleotide sequence: TGTGCCAGCAGCTTACGGACACGGAAAAATGAAGCTTTCTTT.

The table lists this clonotype with a few counts. The chain has TRBV6-6 and TRBJ1-4; TRBD1 agrees at 8 bases. The CDR3 is 15 amino acids. CDR1 is MNHNY and CDR2 is SVGAGI in the germline V gene (reference sequence). The junction had 4 bases not matched to a gene; V was cut back by 0 bases and J by 7 bases. CDR3 in amino acids: CASSYSQGAAEKLFF. The CDR3 DNA sequence: TGTGCCAGCAGTTACTCGCAGGGGGCGGCTGAAAAACTGTTTTTT.

This clonotype was seen repeatedly, ten times or more. The J gene is TRBJ1-1, the V gene TRBV7-2, with D unclear. This CDR3 spans 15 amino acids. V was shortened by 4 bases and J by 0 bases, with 12 bases between the two germline ends. CDR1 is SGHTA, CDR2 FQGNSA, per germline. This CDR3 is CASSSQATMNTEAFF. In DNA, the CDR3 is TGTGCCAGCAGCTCACAAGCAACAATGAACACTGAAGCTTTCTTT.

The chain has TRBV19 and TRBJ1-2; 8 nucleotides align to TRBD1. The CDR3 consists of 13 residues. V trimming: 5 bases; J trimming: 6 bases; junction bases outside the gene matches: 5. Germline V lookup: CDR1 LNHDA, CDR2 SQIVND (reference sequence). The CDR3: CASSPRGLNGYTF. Written as DNA, the CDR3 is TGTGCCAGTAGTCCCAGGGGGCTGAATGGCTACACCTTC.

This chain connects TRBV2 to TRBJ1-5, with unresolved D. Per the germline V gene, CDR1 is SNHLY and CDR2 is FYNNEI. V lost 6 bases to trimming and J lost 1 base, with 13 bases between them. This CDR3 is 15 amino acids long. The CDR3 region is CASRATELSNQPQHF. The CDR3 bases are TGTGCCAGCAGAGCCACGGAGTTGAGCAATCAGCCCCAGCATTTT. Variable domain in full (rest from reference TRBV2 and TRBJ1-5): EPEVTQTPSHQVTQMGQEVILRCVPISNHLYFYWYRQILGQKVEFLVSFYNNEISEKSEIFDDQFSVERPDGSNFTLKIRSTKLEDSAMYFCASRATELSNQPQHFGDGTRLSIL.

A few counts support this clonotype. The chain has TRBV7-3 and TRBJ2-5; TRBD1 agrees at 9 bases. CDR3 length: 13 residues. Losses at the gene ends were 5 bases for V and 7 bases for J; bases not matched to a gene: 5. The germline gives CDR1 SGHTA, CDR2 FQGTGA. The CDR3 loop reads CASSMTGGGTQYF. As DNA, the CDR3 is TGTGCCAGCAGCATGACAGGGGGGGGGACCCAGTACTTC.

The gene calls are TRBV10-3 and TRBJ2-3; the match to TRBD2 covers 14 bases. This CDR3 is built from 17 residues. V lost 0 bases, J lost 6 bases, and 5 bases stayed unmatched. Germline V gene data show CDR1 as ENHRY and CDR2 as SYGVKD. The CDR3 nucleotides are TGTGCCATCAGTGAGTCACCGGGACTAGCGGGAGCGGATACGCAGTATTTT. It codes for CAISESPGLAGADTQYF.

The rearrangement uses TRBV13 and TRBJ1-5; 7 nucleotides align to TRBD1. Germline V gene sequence: CDR1 PRHDT, CDR2 FYEKMQ (reference sequence). The CDR3 spans 17 residues. V was pared by 2 bases and J by 0 bases, with 7 bases of the junction left unmatched. CDR3 loop: CASSLRQGVGSNQPQHF. CDR3 sequence (DNA): TGTGCCAGCAGCTTACGACAGGGAGTTGGTAGCAATCAGCCCCAGCATTTT. The complete variable domain, with remaining parts taken from reference TRBV13 and TRBJ1-5, reads AAGVIQSPRHLIKEKRETATLKCYPIPRHDTVYWYQQGPGQDPQFLISFYEKMQSDKGSIPDRFSAQQFSDYHSELNMSSLELGDSALYFCASSLRQGVGSNQPQHFGDGTRLSIL.

This clonotype has more than one count but fewer than ten. The genes are TRBV6-5 and TRBJ2-2, with 15 bases fitting TRBD2. J was trimmed by 3 bases and V by 5 bases; bases with no gene match: 7. The CDR3 totals 18 residues. CDR1 MNHEY and CDR2 SVGAGI come from the germline V gene. CDR3 nucleotide sequence: TGTGCCAGCAGTCCGGGACTAGCGGGAGGAAAGGACACCGGGGAGCTGTTTTTT. Translation gives CASSPGLAGGKDTGELFF.

This clonotype was picked up many times. V is TRBV7-2 and J is TRBJ2-1; a possible D gene is TRBD2 (5 bases). CDR3 length: 16 amino acids. CDR1 and CDR2 from the germline V gene are SGHTA and FQGNSA. The V gene lost 5 bases and the J gene lost 6 bases, with 20 bases spanning the gap. The DNA for the CDR3 is TGTGCCAGCAGCCGAAGCGAAGAGGTCCGGGGCAATGAGCAGTTCTTC. This codes for CASSRSEEVRGNEQFF.

This chain uses TRBV27 with TRBJ1-6; D may be TRBD1 (5 bases). The germline CDR1 and CDR2 sequences are MNHEY and SMNVEV (reference sequence). The CDR3 length is 15 residues. The ends were cut back, 6 bases at V and 7 bases at J, with 16 bases in the middle. CDR3 loop: CASRWQGTVNSPLHF. DNA for the CDR3: TGTGCCAGCAGGTGGCAGGGCACCGTCAATTCACCCCTCCACTTT.

This clonotype was found a few times. The chain couples TRBV28 to TRBJ1-2; the D is unclear. Germline loops: CDR1 MDHEN, CDR2 SYDVKM. This CDR3 has 15 amino acids. Trimming took 3 bases from V and 0 from J, leaving 11 bases between them. Written as DNA, the CDR3 is TGTGCCAGCAGTTTGCCGGGCAGGACTAACTATGGCTACACCTTC. This encodes CASSLPGRTNYGYTF.

In this sample, this clonotype turned up a few times. The chain joins TRBV19 to TRBJ2-1; possibly TRBD2 for D (6 bases). Trimming removed 5 bases from V and 3 bases from J, with 17 bases in between. Germline V gene sequence: CDR1 LNHDA, CDR2 SQIVND (reference sequence). CDR3 length: 16 residues. The CDR3 bases are TGTGCCAGTAGTTCGGGGCTCGGGAGTGGCTACAATGAGCAGTTCTTC. Its protein product is CASSSGLGSGYNEQFF. The full variable domain, completed using reference TRBV19 and TRBJ2-1, is DGGITQSPKYLFRKEGQNVTLSCEQNLNHDAMYWYRQDPGQGLRLIYYSQIVNDFQKGDIAEGYSVSREKKESFPLTVTSAQKNPTAFYLCASSSGLGSGYNEQFFGPGTRLTVL.

The chain couples TRBV27 to TRBJ1-4; 7 nucleotides match TRBD1. CDR1 is MNHEY and CDR2 is SMNVEV in the germline V gene (reference sequence). CDR3 length equals 16 residues. V trimming: 5 bases; J trimming: 0 bases; junction bases outside the gene matches: 6. The CDR3 here is CASSIIGGPTNEKLFF. The CDR3 bases are TGTGCCAGCAGTATAATAGGGGGCCCAACTAATGAAAAACTGTTTTTT.

The sample holds many counts of this clonotype. This chain connects TRBV7-8 to TRBJ2-2, with 10 bases fitting TRBD2. V gave up 5 bases and J gave up 4 bases; unmatched junction bases: 13. The CDR3 sequence is 18 residues long. Germline V gene sequence: CDR1 SGHVS, CDR2 FQNEAQ. The CDR3 DNA is TGTGCCAGCAGCCCAAGACTAGCGGGCCCTTTCGCCACCGGGGAGCTGTTTTTT. Protein: CASSPRLAGPFATGELFF.

The chain is built from TRBV3-1 and TRBJ2-5; D tentatively fits TRBD1 or TRBD2 (5 bases each). The CDR3 is 14 amino acids. The V gene's germline CDR1 is LGHDT and CDR2 YNNKEL (reference sequence). V dropped 4 bases and J dropped 5 bases, with 14 bases sitting between them. In nucleotides, the CDR3 is TGTGCCAGCAGCCGACGACAGCGGCAGGAGACCCAGTACTTC. The encoded protein is CASSRRQRQETQYF.

This clonotype was seen a few times. V and J are TRBV28 and TRBJ1-1; a weak D match, TRBD1 (5 bases). V shed 3 bases and J shed 1 base, with 9 bases lying between them. This CDR3 spans 14 amino acids. Germline V gene data show CDR1 as MDHEN and CDR2 as SYDVKM. The CDR3 reads CASSFYGTNTEAFF. The DNA of the CDR3 is TGTGCCAGCAGTTTTTACGGGACGAACACTGAAGCTTTCTTT. The full variable domain, completed using reference TRBV28 and TRBJ1-1, is DVKVTQSSRYLVKRTGEKVFLECVQDMDHENMFWYRQDPGLGLRLIYFSYDVKMKEKGDIPEGYSVSREKKERFSLILESASTNQTSMYLCASSFYGTNTEAFFGQGTRLTVV.

This clonotype was detected many times. The V and J genes are TRBV7-2 and TRBJ1-4; D uncertain. Germline V gene lookup returns CDR1 SGHTA and CDR2 FQGNSA. V was shortened by 1 base and J by 4 bases, with 10 bases between the two germline ends. The CDR3 is 15 amino acids. CDR3 loop: CASSLEAQSNEKLFF. The CDR3 nucleotides read TGTGCCAGCAGCTTAGAAGCACAGAGTAATGAAAAACTGTTTTTT.